This entry lists 22 T cell receptor beta chains sequenced from one sample in a study of T cell responses to AZD1222 COVID-19 vaccine. Here immunoSEQ multiplex PCR was the method, and the copy in TCRdb shows in-frame clones only, minus some. The sample contains hundreds of thousands of clones, just over 90% of which appear only once. The source material was peripheral blood, sampled on day 0 of MenACWY control vaccination. All receptors derive from an adult in good health.

The V gene is TRBV30, the J gene TRBJ1-2; perhaps TRBD1 as D (6 bases). The germline CDR1 and CDR2 sequences are GTSNPN and SVGIG (reference sequence). The V and J ends lost 2 bases and 3 bases respectively, with 13 bases between them. This CDR3 contains 14 residues. CDR3 sequence (DNA): TGTGCCTGGAGTCCTAGGGGGGGGGACTATGGCTACACCTTC. This gives the protein CAWSPRGGDYGYTF.

This clone was counted a single time. This sequence joins TRBV5-4 and TRBJ1-2, with a weak D call TRBD1 (6 bases). CDR1 is SGHNT, CDR2 YYREEE, per germline (reference sequence). The V and J ends lost 4 bases and 5 bases respectively, with 24 bases between them. This CDR3 comprises 17 residues. The CDR3, as DNA: TGTGCCAGCAGCGGGGGCCTTGCGGGGTACCCTCAGTATGGCTACACCTTC. Translated: CASSGGLAGYPQYGYTF.

This chain connects TRBV2 to TRBJ1-1; D ambiguous. The CDR3 is made up of 13 amino acids. V gave up 3 bases and J gave up 1 base, with 6 bases separating them. CDR1 is SNHLY, CDR2 FYNNEI, per germline. This CDR3 is CASSDGENTEAFF. The CDR3 DNA sequence: TGTGCCAGCAGTGATGGGGAGAACACTGAAGCTTTCTTT.

J is TRBJ1-1 and V is TRBV9, with D perhaps matching TRBD1 (6 bases). The V end was cut by 3 bases, the J end by 3 bases, with 18 bases between. Germline CDR1 is SGDLS and CDR2 is YYNGEE. The CDR3 contains 16 residues. The CDR3 loop is CASSADLRGGYTEAFF. The CDR3 coding sequence is TGTGCCAGCAGCGCTGATCTCAGGGGCGGGTACACTGAAGCTTTCTTT. The whole variable domain, remainder taken from reference TRBV9 and TRBJ1-1, is DSGVTQTPKHLITATGQRVTLRCSPRSGDLSVYWYQQSLDQGLQFLIQYYNGEERAKGNILERFSAQQFPDLHSELNLSSLELGDSALYFCASSADLRGGYTEAFFGQGTRLTVV.

The chain is built from TRBV3-1 (or the pseudogene TRBV3-2) and TRBJ1-1; D call uncertain. CDR3 length: 14 amino acids. V gave up 6 bases and J gave up 4 bases, with 15 bases separating them. The germline CDR1 and CDR2 sequences are LGHDT and YNNKEL (reference sequence). The CDR3 sequence is CASSSSGGRTEAFF. CDR3 in DNA: TGTGCCAGCAGTTCAAGCGGAGGTCGCACTGAAGCTTTCTTT.

CDR3 sequence: CASSLGGARVYGYTF. CDR3 bases: TGTGCCAGCAGCTTAGGCGGGGCCAGGGTATACGGCTACACCTTC. The chain employs TRBV7-2 and TRBJ1-2; tentative D call: TRBD1 (5 bases). Trimming shortened V by 1 base and J by 8 bases, and 17 bases separated the two germline ends. Germline V lookup: CDR1 SGHTA, CDR2 FQGNSA. The CDR3 is 15 amino acids.

The chain combines TRBV7-2 with TRBJ1-3; perhaps TRBD1 as D (5 bases). Trimming left V 2 bases short and J 1 base short, with 9 bases between. This CDR3 is built from 15 residues. Germline V CDR1 and CDR2: SGHTA, FQGNSA. The CDR3 sequence: CASSLQGGSGNTIYF. The CDR3 bases are TGTGCCAGCAGCTTACAGGGCGGGTCTGGAAACACCATATATTTT.

This clone was observed a single time. The rearrangement links TRBV28 to TRBJ2-7, with a possible D match to TRBD1 (5 bases). Per the germline V gene, CDR1 is MDHEN and CDR2 is SYDVKM. Trimming removed 7 bases at V and 3 bases at J, with 13 bases between. The CDR3 covers 13 residues. As DNA, the CDR3 is TGTGCCAGCACAGGGCCCCCAAGCTACGAGCAGTACTTC. Amino acids: CASTGPPSYEQYF.

The rearrangement links TRBV7-9 to TRBJ1-1; a possible D gene is TRBD1 (6 bases). This CDR3 is built from 13 residues. Per germline, CDR1 SEHNR and CDR2 FQNEAQ (reference sequence). Between the trimmed V and J ends, which lost 4 bases and 6 bases, there was a span of 12 bases. The CDR3 loop is CASSSAGGPEAFF. The CDR3 DNA reads TGTGCCAGCAGCTCTGCCGGGGGCCCTGAAGCTTTCTTT.

The rearrangement uses TRBV7-9 and TRBJ2-5, with TRBD2 matching 7 bases. This CDR3 has 14 amino acids. Trimming took 4 bases from V and 0 from J; bases not matched to a gene: 2. The germline gives CDR1 SEHNR, CDR2 FQNEAQ (reference sequence). CDR3 loop: CASSSGGYQETQYF. The CDR3 region has the DNA TGTGCCAGCAGCTCCGGGGGGTACCAAGAGACCCAGTACTTC.

The rearrangement links TRBV5-1 to TRBJ2-7; D is perhaps TRBD1 (6 bases). This CDR3 comprises 13 residues. Germline CDR1 reads SGHRS; CDR2 reads YFSETQ. V was cut by 3 bases and J by 6 bases, with 13 bases left in between. Here the CDR3 reads CASSWDTAIEQYF. DNA for the CDR3: TGCGCCAGCAGCTGGGACACAGCCATCGAGCAGTACTTC.

J is TRBJ1-4 and V is TRBV10-2; D call uncertain. The germline V gene has CDR1 WSHSY and CDR2 SAAADI. The CDR3 consists of 12 residues. V was trimmed by 7 bases and J by 7 bases, leaving 10 bases between them. The CDR3: CASTGSGEKLFF. The CDR3 DNA reads TGCGCCAGCACCGGAAGTGGTGAAAAACTGTTTTTT.

This sequence joins TRBV7-2 and TRBJ1-5; a weak D match, TRBD1 (5 bases). Germline V gene lookup returns CDR1 SGHTA and CDR2 FQGNSA. V lost 3 bases to trimming and J lost 0 bases, with 9 bases between them. The CDR3 is made up of 15 amino acids. CDR3 region: CASSLGRGSNQPQHF. In DNA form, the CDR3 reads TGTGCCAGCAGCTTGGGGAGGGGTAGCAATCAGCCCCAGCATTTT.

V gene TRBV6-5 combines with J gene TRBJ1-6, with 7 nucleotides matching TRBD1. The V segment lost 0 bases and the J segment 7 bases; nucleotides outside the gene matches: 3. Germline CDR1 is MNHEY and CDR2 is SVGAGI. The CDR3 consists of 15 residues. This CDR3 reads CASSYSDRVNSPLHF. CDR3 in DNA: TGTGCCAGCAGTTACTCCGACAGGGTGAATTCACCCCTCCACTTT.

The genes are TRBV7-9 and TRBJ2-3; D gene uncertain. V shed 0 bases and J shed 2 bases, with 12 bases lying between them. The germline V gene encodes CDR1 SEHNR and CDR2 FQNEAQ (reference sequence). The CDR3 loop spans 16 amino acids. In nucleotides, the CDR3 is TGTGCCAGCAGCTTAGCTATCGAACAGACCACAGATACGCAGTATTTT. Translation gives CASSLAIEQTTDTQYF.

This clone has only one observation. CDR3 loop: CASSDLQAEAFF. In DNA, the CDR3 is TGCGCCAGCAGCGATTTACAGGCTGAAGCTTTCTTT. The chain recombines TRBV5-1 with TRBJ1-1, with D tentatively TRBD1 (5 bases). The CDR3 has 12 residues. Germline values: CDR1 SGHRS, CDR2 YFSETQ. V lost 4 bases to trimming and J lost 6 bases, with 10 bases between them.

The chain employs TRBV4-3 and TRBJ1-1; D uncertain. This CDR3 comprises 15 residues. With 3 bases removed from V and 1 base from J, the gap between germline ends came to 12 bases. The germline V gene encodes CDR1 LGHNA and CDR2 YSLEER. CDR3 in DNA: TGCGCCAGCAGCCATTACCCTGCGGAGAACACTGAAGCTTTCTTT. Protein: CASSHYPAENTEAFF.

The chain is built from TRBV30 and TRBJ1-3; TRBD1 aligns across 10 bases. The CDR3 contains 14 residues. The ends lost 4 bases at V and 3 bases at J; junction bases unmatched: 3. The germline V gene has CDR1 GTSNPN and CDR2 SVGIG (reference sequence). CDR3 residues: CAWNGQGGGNTIYF. The CDR3 DNA reads as TGTGCCTGGAACGGACAGGGGGGTGGAAACACCATATATTTT.

The chain is built from TRBV19 and TRBJ1-6; 8 nucleotides line up with TRBD1. Looked up from germline, CDR1 is LNHDA and CDR2 is SQIVND (reference sequence). The length of the CDR3 is 16 residues. Unmatched junction bases numbered 11, after V lost 6 bases and J lost 7 bases. CDR3 nucleotide sequence: TGTGCCAGTAGCCTAATACGGACAGGGAACAATTCACCCCTCCACTTT. It translates to CASSLIRTGNNSPLHF. The variable domain in full, with the rest retrieved from reference TRBV19 and TRBJ1-6, is DGGITQSPKYLFRKEGQNVTLSCEQNLNHDAMYWYRQDPGQGLRLIYYSQIVNDFQKGDIAEGYSVSREKKESFPLTVTSAQKNPTAFYLCASSLIRTGNNSPLHFGNGTRLTVT.

The rearrangement uses TRBV2 and TRBJ2-7, with TRBD2 as a possible D gene (6 bases). The CDR3 is 11 residues long. The germline gives CDR1 SNHLY, CDR2 FYNNEI. V dropped 6 bases and J dropped 3 bases, with 6 bases sitting between them. In DNA form, the CDR3 reads TGTGCCAGCAGGGGACTCTACGAGCAGTACTTC. This codes for CASRGLYEQYF.

The chain's CDR3 is CASSPPGRYEQYF. The CDR3 region has the DNA TGTGCCAGCAGTCCCCCAGGGAGGTACGAGCAGTACTTC. The gene calls are TRBV28 and TRBJ2-7; TRBD2 is a possible D gene (6 bases). Trimming stripped 5 bases from V and 4 bases from J, with 12 bases between. Per germline, CDR1 MDHEN and CDR2 SYDVKM. This CDR3 spans 13 amino acids.

This chain uses TRBV11-2 with TRBJ1-6; D is unclear. The CDR3 is made up of 12 amino acids. Trimming took off 5 bases at V and 13 bases at J, with 12 bases between the two ends. From germline, CDR1 is SGHAT and CDR2 FQNNGV. The DNA of the CDR3 is TGTGCCAGCAGCCGCGAAAAGTCGCCCCTCCACTTT. Translation gives CASSREKSPLHF.